This T cell receptor (beta chain) was observed in a study of radiotherapy plus CTLA-4 blockade in lung cancer. Overall study: There were objective responses in 18% of patients, and around 32% had disease control. The study's findings and limits: Early blood T cell clone dynamics reportedly forecast response best, with interferon-beta. Once radiotherapy plus ipilimumab had been given, TCR clones derived from tumor expanded in blood.

Each patient with chemo-refractory metastatic non-small-cell lung cancer was treated with focal radiation plus CTLA-4 blockade using ipilimumab. Comment on this clone: Its specificity is unknown.

The CDR3 has 12 amino acids. Trimming shortened V by 8 bases and J by 9 bases, and 13 bases separated the two germline ends. The germline gives CDR1 SGHAT, CDR2 FQNNGV. Clones were sequenced by immunoSEQ multiplex PCR, and TCRdb holds only the in-frame ones, with some missing. The sample lists over 60,000 clones; around 90% were seen once. The chain is built from TRBV11-2 and TRBJ2-2, with D possibly being TRBD2 (5 bases). The sequencing used peripheral blood, collected from a patient treated with radiotherapy plus ipilimumab. This sequence was found in a human donor with non-small cell lung cancer that progressed on radiotherapy plus ipilimumab. The CDR3, as DNA: TGTGCCAGCGCCACGAGGGCTAGGGAGCTGTTTTTT. Protein product: CASATRARELFF.